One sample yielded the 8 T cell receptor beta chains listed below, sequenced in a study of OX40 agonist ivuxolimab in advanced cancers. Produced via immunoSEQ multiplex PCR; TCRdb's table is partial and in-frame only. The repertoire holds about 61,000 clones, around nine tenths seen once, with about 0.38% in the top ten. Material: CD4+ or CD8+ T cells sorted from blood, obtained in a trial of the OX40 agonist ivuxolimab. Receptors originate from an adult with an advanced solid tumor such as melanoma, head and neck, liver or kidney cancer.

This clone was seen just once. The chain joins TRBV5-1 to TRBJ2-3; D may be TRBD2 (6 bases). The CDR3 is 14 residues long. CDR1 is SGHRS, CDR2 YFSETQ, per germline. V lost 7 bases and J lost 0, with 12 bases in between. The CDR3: CASRSGVSTDTQYF. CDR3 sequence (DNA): TGCGCCAGCCGATCGGGGGTCAGCACAGATACGCAGTATTTT.

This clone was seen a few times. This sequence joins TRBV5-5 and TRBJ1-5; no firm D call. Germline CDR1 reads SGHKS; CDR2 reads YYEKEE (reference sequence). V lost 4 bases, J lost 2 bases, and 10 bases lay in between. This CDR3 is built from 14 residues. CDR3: CASSPVDGNQPQHF. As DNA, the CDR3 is TGTGCCAGCAGCCCTGTAGATGGCAATCAGCCCCAGCATTTT.

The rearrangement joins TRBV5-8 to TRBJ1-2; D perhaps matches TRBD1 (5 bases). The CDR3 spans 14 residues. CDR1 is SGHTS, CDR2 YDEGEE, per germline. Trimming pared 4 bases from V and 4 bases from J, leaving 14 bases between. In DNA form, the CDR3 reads TGTGCCAGCAGCGGGGGTCAGGGAGGCTATGGCTACACCTTC. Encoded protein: CASSGGQGGYGYTF.

The CDR3 DNA sequence: TGCGCCAGCAGTGAGAACAGGGGCAATCAGCCCCAGCATTTT. Translation: CASSENRGNQPQHF. The genes are TRBV10-2 and TRBJ1-5, with D possibly matching TRBD1 (6 bases). This CDR3 contains 14 residues. In germline, CDR1 is WSHSY, CDR2 SAAADI. V was shortened by 2 bases and J by 2 bases, with 7 bases between the two germline ends.

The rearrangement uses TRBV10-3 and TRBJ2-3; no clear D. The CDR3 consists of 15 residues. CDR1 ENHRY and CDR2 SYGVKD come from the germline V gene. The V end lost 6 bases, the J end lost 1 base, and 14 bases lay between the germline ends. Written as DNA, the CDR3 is TGTGCCATCAGCTGGGAAGAGGAGCGCACAGATACGCAGTATTTT. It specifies CAISWEEERTDTQYF.

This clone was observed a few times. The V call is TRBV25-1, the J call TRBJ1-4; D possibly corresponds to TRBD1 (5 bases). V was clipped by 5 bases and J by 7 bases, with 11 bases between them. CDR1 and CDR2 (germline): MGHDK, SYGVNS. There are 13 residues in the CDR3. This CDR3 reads CASSRDWGEKLFF. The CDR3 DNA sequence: TGTGCCAGCAGTAGGGACTGGGGTGAAAAACTGTTTTTT. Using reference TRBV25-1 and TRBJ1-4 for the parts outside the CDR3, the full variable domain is EADIYQTPRYLVIGTGKKITLECSQTMGHDKMYWYQQDPGMELHLIHYSYGVNSTEKGDLSSESTVSRIRTEHFPLTLESARPSHTSQYLCASSRDWGEKLFFGSGTQLSVL.

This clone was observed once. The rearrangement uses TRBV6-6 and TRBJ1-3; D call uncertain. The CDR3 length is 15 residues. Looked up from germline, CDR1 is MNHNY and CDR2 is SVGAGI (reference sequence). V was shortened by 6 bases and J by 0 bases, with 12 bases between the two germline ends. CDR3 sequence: CASSRRMNSGNTIYF. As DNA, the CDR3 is TGTGCCAGCAGCCGACGGATGAACTCTGGAAACACCATATATTTT.

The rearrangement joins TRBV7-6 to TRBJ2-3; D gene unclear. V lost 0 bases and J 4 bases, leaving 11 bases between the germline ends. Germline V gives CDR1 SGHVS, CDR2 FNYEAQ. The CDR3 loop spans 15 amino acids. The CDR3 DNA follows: TGTGCCAGCAGCTTAGCGCCCCCTCCGTCAGATACGCAGTATTTT. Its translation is CASSLAPPPSDTQYF.